This TCR beta chain was sequenced during a study of metastatic and nonmetastatic thyroid tumors. Turning to the study itself: From malignant and benign thyroid patients, repertoires in blood and in tumor or nodule tissue were compared. General study findings and limits: Patients with malignant thyroid tumors reportedly had significantly higher TCR beta diversity than those with benign nodules, in blood and tumor.

In this sample, this clone turned up many times. The antigen is not known. There were no patients who had received any treatment before thyroid surgery. The V and J ends lost 8 bases and 5 bases respectively, with 9 bases between them. This CDR3 is 12 amino acids long. CDR1 is MNHNS, CDR2 SASEGT, per germline. Per the original data handling: CDR3 differences across clinicopathological groups were used to build a distant-metastasis classifier for papillary thyroid cancer. TCRdb re-clonotyped the PCR reads via MiXCR. The V and J calls come from TCRdb's annotation, not from the publication. The repertoire holds over 20,000 clones, approximately 15% seen once, with under 20% in the top ten.

This receptor was obtained from a female donor with papillary thyroid cancer or a benign thyroid nodule (not recorded which). Some clones in this sample may be carry-over from other donors' samples. This sequence joins TRBV6-1 and TRBJ2-2; the D is unclear. The source material was blood. The CDR3 bases are TGTGCCAGCCGGCGGTCTACCGGGGAGCTGTTTTTT. Translation gives CASRRSTGELFF.